The 26 T cell receptor beta chains listed next were all sequenced from one sample in a study of metastatic and nonmetastatic thyroid tumors. TCRdb called clones again from the PCR reads with MiXCR. The sample lists roughly 25,000 clones, 10% to 15% occurring once. All patients reached thyroid surgery having received no treatment beforehand. The sequencing input was blood. Receptors originate from a female donor with papillary thyroid cancer or a benign thyroid nodule (not recorded which). Some clones in this sample may be carry-over from other donors' samples.

This clone has a count of ten or more. J is TRBJ2-7 and V is TRBV7-8; D is unresolved. The CDR3 covers 12 residues. Germline CDR1 is SGHVS and CDR2 is FQNEAQ. Between the trimmed V and J ends, which lost 8 bases and 0 bases, there was a span of 8 bases. CDR3 protein: CASSRSSYEQYF. The CDR3, as DNA: TGTGCCAGCTCCAGGAGCTCCTACGAGCAGTACTTC.

This clone came up many times. V is TRBV6-5 and J is TRBJ2-5; TRBD2 matches 7 bases. CDR1 and CDR2 from the germline V gene are MNHEY and SVGAGI. The CDR3 is 14 amino acids. V lost 1 base and J lost 5; bases outside the gene matches: 4. The CDR3 loop reads CASSYFAGEETQYF. The CDR3 DNA is TGTGCCAGCAGTTACTTCGCGGGAGAGGAGACCCAGTACTTC.

V gene TRBV4-3 combines with J gene TRBJ1-2; TRBD1 is a possible D gene (5 bases). This CDR3 is built from 15 residues. Deletions cut 6 bases from V and 4 bases from J, with 18 bases between. Germline V gene sequence: CDR1 LGHNA, CDR2 YSLEER. Written as DNA, the CDR3 is TGCGCCAGCAGACACTTACCGGGGGGAGCCTATGGCTACACCTTC. Translating gives CASRHLPGGAYGYTF.

This clone qualifies as medium-sized (0.01 to 0.1%). This chain joins TRBV9 and TRBJ2-7, with D perhaps assigned TRBD1 or TRBD2 (5 bases each). V lost 2 bases and J 2 bases, leaving 23 bases between the germline ends. CDR1 SGDLS and CDR2 YYNGEE come from the germline V gene. CDR3 size: 18 residues. DNA for the CDR3: TGTGCCAGCAGCGTTCAGGAAAGTACCGGGACCACCACCTACGAGCAGTACTTC. Translation: CASSVQESTGTTTYEQYF.

By sample share, this clone is medium-sized (0.01 to 0.1%). The chain employs TRBV11-2 and TRBJ2-3; 9 bases are a match to TRBD2. CDR3 size: 16 residues. Germline CDR1 is SGHAT and CDR2 is FQNNGV. Unmatched junction bases numbered 6, after V lost 1 base and J lost 4 bases. The CDR3 coding sequence is TGTGCCAGCAGCTTAGGGGGGCTAGCGGGACCAGATACGCAGTATTTT. This encodes CASSLGGLAGPDTQYF.

This clone has at least ten counts. The chain is built from TRBV19 and TRBJ2-1; 11 bases align to TRBD2. There are 14 residues in the CDR3. Looked up from germline, CDR1 is LNHDA and CDR2 is SQIVND (reference sequence). V was clipped by 9 bases and J by 3 bases; unmatched bases: 4. CDR3 residues: CASSGLAGYNEQFF. The CDR3 DNA reads as TGTGCCAGCTCTGGACTAGCGGGCTACAATGAGCAGTTCTTC.

This clone showed up many times. The chain links TRBV3-1 to TRBJ2-5; D not certain. Trimming removed 3 bases at V and 3 bases at J, with 5 bases between. The CDR3 is 12 residues long. CDR1 and CDR2 from the germline V gene are LGHDT and YNNKEL (reference sequence). The CDR3 DNA reads as TGTGCCAGCAGCCACCTGAAAGAGACCCAGTACTTC. Protein sequence: CASSHLKETQYF.

Many counts were recorded for this clone. This chain joins TRBV10-1 and TRBJ2-1; D remains unclear. The germline V gene encodes CDR1 WNHNN and CDR2 SYGVQD (reference sequence). The CDR3 is made up of 16 amino acids. With 6 bases removed from V and 0 bases from J, the gap between germline ends came to 15 bases. CDR3 DNA sequence: TGCGCCAGCAGCGACGTCGTAGAAAGCTCCTACAATGAGCAGTTCTTC. It is translated as CASSDVVESSYNEQFF.

This clone is medium-sized (0.01 to 0.1%) within its sample. The V and J genes are TRBV6-6 and TRBJ2-7; 7 bases fit TRBD1. The V and J ends lost 3 bases and 1 base, in that order; junction bases with no gene match: 6. The CDR3 is made up of 15 amino acids. CDR1 and CDR2 from the germline V gene are MNHNY and SVGAGI (reference sequence). The CDR3 nucleotides read TGTGCCAGCAGTTATTTACAGGGGATGTCCTACGAGCAGTACTTC. Its translation is CASSYLQGMSYEQYF.

V is TRBV11-2 and J is TRBJ1-5; the D gene is possibly TRBD1 (5 bases). The CDR3 is made up of 18 amino acids. CDR1 is SGHAT and CDR2 is FQNNGV in the germline V gene. The V gene lost 7 bases and the J gene lost 1 base, with 23 bases spanning the gap. In DNA, the CDR3 is TGTGCCAGCAACTTGGAGGTCTTGGGACTCGACAGCAATCAGCCCCAGCATTTT. It encodes CASNLEVLGLDSNQPQHF.

This clone was counted at least ten times. V is TRBV30 and J is TRBJ2-3; TRBD1 aligns across 9 bases. CDR1 and CDR2 from the germline V gene are GTSNPN and SVGIG (reference sequence). CDR3 length equals 12 residues. V was clipped by 2 bases and J by 8 bases; unmatched bases: 2. The CDR3: CAWSKQGATQYF. The DNA of the CDR3 is TGTGCCTGGAGTAAACAGGGGGCTACGCAGTATTTT.

This clone was seen at least ten times. The J gene is TRBJ2-1, the V gene TRBV19, with a tentative D call TRBD2 (6 bases). CDR1 is LNHDA, CDR2 SQIVND, per germline (reference sequence). Trimming took 4 bases from V and 2 from J, leaving 12 bases between them. This CDR3 has 15 amino acids. CDR3 region: CASSTAGPPYNEQFF. The CDR3 coding sequence is TGTGCCAGTAGTACGGCGGGACCCCCCTACAATGAGCAGTTCTTC. Filled out from reference TRBV19 and TRBJ2-1, the complete variable domain reads DGGITQSPKYLFRKEGQNVTLSCEQNLNHDAMYWYRQDPGQGLRLIYYSQIVNDFQKGDIAEGYSVSREKKESFPLTVTSAQKNPTAFYLCASSTAGPPYNEQFFGPGTRLTVL.

In this sample, this clone turned up many times. This chain links TRBV12-5 with TRBJ2-7; D is possibly TRBD2 (7 bases). V shed 2 bases and J shed 9 bases, with 20 bases lying between them. This CDR3 is 15 amino acids long. Germline CDR1 and CDR2: LGHNT and FRNRAP. The CDR3 sequence: CASGLSPGGRVGQYF. CDR3 coding DNA: TGTGCTAGTGGTTTGTCTCCGGGGGGCCGCGTCGGGCAGTACTTC.

This clone was counted ten times or more. The chain has TRBV5-8 and TRBJ1-2; 7 bases agree with TRBD1. The CDR3 length is 15 residues. V lost 4 bases and J lost 0; bases outside the gene matches: 6. CDR1 and CDR2 from the germline V gene are SGHTS and YDEGEE. CDR3 sequence reads: CASSPNRGSNYGYTF. In DNA, the CDR3 is TGTGCCAGCAGCCCGAACAGGGGTTCTAACTATGGCTACACCTTC.

This clone was counted many times. V usage is TRBV12-3 or TRBV12-4 and J usage is TRBJ2-3; D is ambiguous. The CDR3 is made up of 12 amino acids. Trimming stripped 4 bases from V and 2 bases from J, with 4 bases between. The CDR3 DNA sequence: TGTGCCAGCAGTTCGGCCACAGATACGCAGTATTTT. Amino acid sequence: CASSSATDTQYF.

Ten or more counts support this clone. The chain links TRBV20-1 to TRBJ2-5; no clear D gene. There are 12 residues in the CDR3. Germline CDR1 and CDR2: DFQATT and SNEGSKA (reference sequence). V was trimmed by 6 bases and J by 3 bases, leaving 11 bases between them. CDR3 sequence reads: CSAHDSEETQYF. In DNA, the CDR3 is TGCAGTGCGCACGATTCTGAAGAGACCCAGTACTTC.

As regards this clone: A junction boundary mismatches the germline segment, possibly from a read error. This chain links TRBV11-2 with TRBJ2-3, with D perhaps given as TRBD1 or TRBD2 (5 bases each). This CDR3 comprises 15 residues. Per germline, CDR1 SGHAT and CDR2 FQNNGV. Here the CDR3 reads CAISPEGWGARYAVF. The CDR3 DNA follows: TGTGCCATCAGCCCAGAGGGATGGGGCGCAAGATACGCAGTATTT. Full variable domain (rest looked up from reference TRBV11-2 and TRBJ2-3): EAGVAQSPRYKIIEKRQSVAFWCNPISGHATLYWYQQILGQGPKLLIQFQNNGVVDDSQLPKDRFSAERLKGVDSTLKIQPAKLEDSAVYLCAISPEGWGARYAVFGPGTRLTVL.

This clone was detected ten times or more. The chain carries TRBV12-3 or TRBV12-4 and TRBJ1-5, with 12 bases matching TRBD1. V gave up 6 bases and J gave up 0 bases; unmatched junction bases: 9. This CDR3 has 18 residues. CDR3 region: CASRSGTGGVYSNQPQHF. The CDR3 nucleotides are TGTGCCAGCAGATCGGGGACAGGGGGCGTCTATAGCAATCAGCCCCAGCATTTT.

This clone was observed at least ten times. Being one base from a much bigger clone, this may be a read error. Within the sample, other DNA sequences also encode this same CDR3. The chain links TRBV18 to TRBJ1-1; a weak D match, TRBD1 (5 bases). V shed 0 bases and J shed 8 bases, with 16 bases lying between them. The length of the CDR3 is 15 residues. Germline V CDR1 and CDR2: KGHSH, LQKENI. The CDR3 region is CASSPPVRVQGEAFF. The CDR3 nucleotides are TGTGCCAGCTCACCACCGGTTCGGGTGCAGGGCGAAGCTTTCTTT.

This clone has ten or more counts. DNA of the CDR3: TGTGCCAGCAGTTTGGGGGAGACCCAGTACTTC. This codes for CASSLGETQYF. J is TRBJ2-5 and V is TRBV12-3 or TRBV12-4; unclear D gene. The CDR3 runs 11 residues. Trimming took off 3 bases at V and 5 bases at J, with 4 bases between the two ends.

V and J are TRBV12-3 or TRBV12-4 and TRBJ2-2, with TRBD1 matching 8 bases. Trimming at V came to 2 bases and at J to 3 bases, leaving 8 bases not matched to a gene. CDR3 length: 17 residues. In DNA form, the CDR3 reads TGTGCCAGCAGTTTAACCGGCAGGGGGCGGGACACCGGGGAGCTGTTTTTT. Its protein product is CASSLTGRGRDTGELFF.

This clone was found many times. This same CDR3 is encoded by further DNA sequences in the sample. The gene calls are TRBV7-9 and TRBJ2-7; D call uncertain. Trimming stripped 5 bases from V and 1 base from J, with 9 bases between. The CDR3 is 13 residues long. The V gene's germline CDR1 is SEHNR and CDR2 FQNEAQ (reference sequence). The CDR3 here is CASSPDLSYEQYF. The CDR3 nucleotides are TGTGCCAGCAGCCCCGACCTGTCCTACGAGCAGTACTTC.

In this sample, this clone turned up many times. The V gene is TRBV30, the J gene TRBJ1-6, with D uncertain. CDR3 length equals 13 residues. Trimming shortened V by 3 bases and J by 8 bases, and 11 bases separated the two germline ends. CDR1 is GTSNPN and CDR2 is SVGIG in the germline V gene (reference sequence). The CDR3: CAWRTRPDSPLHF. DNA for the CDR3: TGTGCCTGGAGGACCAGACCTGATTCACCCCTCCACTTT.

V is TRBV7-3 and J is TRBJ2-7, with D perhaps TRBD1 or TRBD2 (6 bases each). V was pared by 5 bases and J by 6 bases, with 14 bases between. CDR3 length: 13 residues. Germline CDR1 is SGHTA and CDR2 is FQGTGA. The CDR3 DNA is TGTGCCAGCAGCCCCACCAGGGGAGGCGAGCAGTACTTC. It is translated as CASSPTRGGEQYF. The full variable domain, rest sourced from reference TRBV7-3 and TRBJ2-7, is GAGVSQTPSNKVTEKGKYVELRCDPISGHTALYWYRQSLGQGPEFLIYFQGTGAADDSGLPNDRFFAVRPEGSVSTLKIQRTERGDSAVYLCASSPTRGGEQYFGPGTRLTVT.

This clone has ten or more counts. The chain uses TRBV12-3 or TRBV12-4 and TRBJ2-7; the match to TRBD2 covers 16 bases. The V segment lost 6 bases and the J segment 6 bases; nucleotides outside the gene matches: 5. The CDR3 runs 15 residues. CDR3 bases: TGTGCCAGCAGCCCCGGGACTAGCGGGAGGGGCGAGCAGTACTTC. Encoded protein: CASSPGTSGRGEQYF.

This clone showed up many times. The chain joins TRBV28 to TRBJ1-4; weak D call: TRBD1 (6 bases). The CDR3 consists of 14 residues. Deletions cut 5 bases from V and 3 bases from J, with 10 bases between. CDR1 and CDR2 from the germline V gene are MDHEN and SYDVKM. The CDR3 sequence is CASSLGGPNEKLFF. CDR3 bases: TGTGCCAGCAGTCTGGGGGGCCCTAATGAAAAACTGTTTTTT.